This T cell receptor (beta chain) was sequenced during a study of shared clonotypes between healthy human individuals (dated by TCRdb to the early 2020s). In the study overall: Three men and a couple of women, aged 18 to 49 years, made up the cohort. For each donor, three plates each were used for CD4 naive and CD4 memory, two plates were used for CD8 naive, and one plate was used for CD8 memory. Between about 0.9 and 10 billion PBMCs per donor were obtained by leukapheresis. To increase sequencing depth and limit assay-specific biases, TCR repertoire library preparation and sequencing were carried out by different laboratories using diverse techniques. The study deeply sequenced blood TCR repertoires of several healthy adults to estimate repertoire size and the extent of clonotype sharing between individuals.

Healthy HIV-negative adults with no recently reported acute infections or vaccinations were included as donors. Only Caucasian adults living in Nashville, Tennessee, USA were represented among the donors. Magnetic negative selection was used to enrich CD4+ T cells, after which naive cells were positively selected on CD45RA and the negative fraction became the memory subset. After blood collection by leukapheresis, PBMCs were isolated using Ficoll-Histopaque density gradient centrifugation and then cryopreserved in the vapor phase of liquid nitrogen. Analytical flow cytometry was used to check the purity and quantity of each magnetically sorted T cell population. From each sorted fraction, genomic DNA was isolated and quantified by UV absorbance on a Nanodrop 2000c. CDR1 and CDR2, looked up from the germline V gene, are MDHEN and SYDVKM. V gives up 6 bases and J gives up 5 bases, and the segment between their germline ends measures 10 bases. The CDR3 runs 12 amino acids, cysteine and phenylalanine included. Just the 36-base CDR3 DNA is kept, in frame starting at base 1.

Points on this clone: Its recognized antigen is unknown. No quality values exist for individual bases; no much larger clone is one base distant. The sample has other DNA sequences that encode this CDR3 too.

Using the deep immunoSEQ assay, multiplex PCR amplified TCR CDR3 regions from genomic DNA. Extracted genomic DNA from each cell subset was spread evenly across all wells of several immunoSEQ 96-well plates, with each plate serving as a replicate. For sorted subsets, around 0.2 ug of genomic DNA, equivalent to around 31,000 T cell genomes, went into each replicate PCR. Purified libraries were measured with a Qubit 3.0 fluorometer, size-checked on a Bioanalyzer 2100, and measured again with the KAPA Library Quantification kit. Each immunoSEQ 96-well plate was sequenced on its own single-read 150-cycle Illumina NextSeq 550 flow cell. The original pipeline was this. Because only junctional sequences without quality scores were contained in the immunoSEQ output, filtering matching that applied to full-length reads could not be performed. To assign V/J genes and CDR3, sequences were annotated against IMGT germline references using PyIR, a Python wrapper for IgBLAST v1.9. Reads were filtered out if the reads had weak V/J assignments (E-value above 1e-6), no CDR3, stop codons, out-of-frame junctions, or ambiguous translated residues. V3J clonotypes were defined by identical inferred V gene, J gene, and CDR3 amino acid sequence. Percentage overlap between repertoires was calculated by dividing the number of shared unique clonotypes by the size of the smaller repertoire. Three approaches were used to assess repertoire richness: RTK rarefaction, the Chao1 estimator, and Recon v2.1 estimates of unobserved clonotypes. OLGA was used to compute generation probabilities for all TCRbeta clonotypes that the gDNA method yielded from a few donors. The clones in this table, taken by TCRdb from immuneACCESS, are in-frame only. Not every clone is retained; where verified, under half of the shortfall comes from an unresolved V gene, and the cause of the rest is unknown. V, J and clone size derive from that table, while D and trimming were established from the DNA sequence. This sample gives a few million clones in total; roughly 93% of them show up just once. Of the sample, 0.39% is held by the ten largest clones.

What the authors observed across the whole study: Only blood was sampled, and tissue TCR repertoires likely differ from those in blood. Incomplete sequencing was indicated by rarefaction of sorted-subset datasets, despite the large sequencing depth. Naive subsets generally had larger estimated clonotype richness than memory subsets did. Because the study included a small number of donors, the genetic and exposure-history diversity represented was limited. Sharing across a handful of donors was observed for about 5% of naive CD4, 3.5% of naive CD8, roughly 2.4% of memory CD4, and around 0.44% of memory CD8 clonotypes. Higher generation probabilities were observed for clonotypes shared by all four sorted-subset donors than for non-shared clonotypes. Based on pairwise subsampling, the degree of clonotype sharing among donors was expected to be affected by sequencing depth.

Input material: naive CD4+ T cells from PBMCs. The cell subset or site label, read with the paper, signifies: CD45RA+ positively selected. This TCR derives from a man aged 18 to 29 in good health. Some clones in this sample may be carry-over from other donors' samples. The receptor chain draws on TRBV28 and TRBJ1-1; the D gene is not confidently resolved. The nucleotides are TGTGCCAGCAGCCTCCCTGGGACTGAAGCTTTCTTT. It is translated as CASSLPGTEAFF.